A selection of T cell receptor beta chains follows, all from one sample in a study of long-term antiretroviral therapy in people with HIV. Using immunoSEQ multiplex PCR, the repertoire was profiled, and TCRdb retains in-frame clones only, with some absent. The profile shows tens of thousands of clones, 70% to 90% of them singletons. The source material was unsorted PBMCs, sampled 2.3 years after starting antiretroviral therapy. These receptors were collected from a man aged 60 to 75 with HIV. Each CDR3 is given with its conserved first and last residue. D genes are given only for firm matches. The listing skips clone size in some rows; elsewhere it reads once, few, many or a size class.

abundance: NA; j_gene: TRBJ2-5; d_gene: NA; v_gene: TRBV29-1; CDR3nt: TGCAGCGGGGGAAACCAAGAGACCCAGTACTTC; CDR3aa: CSGGNQETQYF
abundance: NA; j_gene: TRBJ2-1; d_gene: NA; v_gene: TRBV6-1; CDR3nt: TGTGCCAGCAGAAGGGCGGACTTGGGTCCGAGGCAGTTCTTC; CDR3aa: CASRRADLGPRQFF
abundance: NA; j_gene: TRBJ2-5; d_gene: TRBD1; v_gene: TRBV2; CDR3nt: TGTGCCAGCAGTGACCTTACAGGGGGCCAAGAGACCCAGTACTTC; CDR3aa: CASSDLTGGQETQYF
abundance: NA; j_gene: TRBJ2-6; d_gene: NA; v_gene: TRBV11-2; CDR3nt: TGTGCCAGCAGCTTAGGTGTCAGACATACCCCCTCTGGGGCCAACGTCCTGACTTTC; CDR3aa: CASSLGVRHTPSGANVLTF
abundance: NA; j_gene: TRBJ2-2; d_gene: TRBD2; v_gene: TRBV7-9; CDR3nt: TGTGCCAGCAGCTGGAGACTAGCGGGGCACACCGGGGAGCTGCTTTTT; CDR3aa: CASSWRLAGHTGELLF
abundance: NA; j_gene: TRBJ2-3; d_gene: TRBD2; v_gene: TRBV7-8; CDR3nt: TGTGCCAGCAGCTTATTCAGGACTAGCGGGGGAACAGATACGCAGTATTTT; CDR3aa: CASSLFRTSGGTDTQYF
abundance: NA; j_gene: TRBJ2-1; d_gene: NA; v_gene: TRBV20-1; CDR3nt: TGCAGTGCTGTTGACAATGAGCAGTTCTTC; CDR3aa: CSAVDNEQFF
abundance: NA; j_gene: TRBJ1-6; d_gene: NA; v_gene: TRBV5-6; CDR3nt: TGTGCCAGCAGCTTGGTGTCATTAAGCTCCTATAATTCACCCCTCCACTTT; CDR3aa: CASSLVSLSSYNSPLHF
abundance: NA; j_gene: TRBJ2-5; d_gene: NA; v_gene: TRBV27; CDR3nt: TGTGCCAGCAGCCCCCACCAGATAACCCGGGGTGCAGGGACCCAGTACTTC; CDR3aa: CASSPHQITRGAGTQYF
abundance: NA; j_gene: TRBJ2-5; d_gene: NA; v_gene: TRBV7-2; CDR3nt: TGTGCCAGCAGCTGGCTTGTACAAGAGACCCAGTACTTC; CDR3aa: CASSWLVQETQYF
abundance: few; j_gene: TRBJ2-2; d_gene: TRBD1; v_gene: TRBV7-3; CDR3nt: TGTGCCAGCAGCCCAACAGGGGGCTACACCGGGGAGCTGTTTTTT; CDR3aa: CASSPTGGYTGELFF
abundance: NA; j_gene: TRBJ2-3; d_gene: NA; v_gene: TRBV28; CDR3nt: TGTGCCAGCAGTTTTCTTTCCGGGGGCGGGGATACGCAGTATTTT; CDR3aa: CASSFLSGGGDTQYF
abundance: NA; j_gene: TRBJ2-1; d_gene: NA; v_gene: TRBV5-6; CDR3nt: TGTGCCAGCAGCTTGCGGGTGAGCGGATACAATGAGCAGTTCTTC; CDR3aa: CASSLRVSGYNEQFF
abundance: NA; j_gene: TRBJ1-5; d_gene: NA; v_gene: TRBV19; CDR3nt: TGTGCCAGTAAAGGGGACCCCAATCAGCCCCAGCATTTT; CDR3aa: CASKGDPNQPQHF
abundance: NA; j_gene: TRBJ2-5; d_gene: NA; v_gene: TRBV9; CDR3nt: TGTGCCAGCAGCGTGGAACCGGGACGCATCCAAGAGACCCAGTACTTC; CDR3aa: CASSVEPGRIQETQYF
abundance: NA; j_gene: TRBJ1-2; d_gene: NA; v_gene: TRBV6-5; CDR3nt: TGTGCCAGCAGTCCGGGGGCAGGGCGTAGTGGCTACACCTTC; CDR3aa: CASSPGAGRSGYTF
abundance: once; j_gene: TRBJ1-1; d_gene: NA; v_gene: TRBV23-1; CDR3nt: TGCGCCAGCAGTCCCCAACCCAAAACCCGGGAAGCTTTCTTT; CDR3aa: CASSPQPKTREAFF
abundance: NA; j_gene: TRBJ2-3; d_gene: TRBD2; v_gene: TRBV10-1; CDR3nt: TGCGCCAGCAGTGAGTCGGATAGCGGGGGTGCAGATACGCAGTATTTT; CDR3aa: CASSESDSGGADTQYF
abundance: NA; j_gene: TRBJ2-1; d_gene: NA; v_gene: TRBV19; CDR3nt: TGTGCCAGTAACGGCTTTGGTGAGCAGTTCTTC; CDR3aa: CASNGFGEQFF
abundance: NA; j_gene: TRBJ1-4; d_gene: TRBD1; v_gene: TRBV18; CDR3nt: TGTGCCAGCTCCCTCTCACAGGGGAATGAAAAACTGTTTTTT; CDR3aa: CASSLSQGNEKLFF
abundance: NA; j_gene: TRBJ2-3; d_gene: TRBD2; v_gene: TRBV19; CDR3nt: TGTGCCAGTAAGGAACGGCTAGCGGGAGTTTTAGATACGCAGTATTTT; CDR3aa: CASKERLAGVLDTQYF
abundance: once; j_gene: TRBJ2-2; d_gene: TRBD1; v_gene: TRBV5-1; CDR3nt: TGCGCCACCCGGGACAGGGATTTATCCGGGGAGCTGTTTTTT; CDR3aa: CATRDRDLSGELFF
abundance: NA; j_gene: TRBJ2-5; d_gene: NA; v_gene: TRBV5-1; CDR3nt: TGCGCCAGCAGCTTGTATGGGACCGCCGAAGAGACCCAGTACTTC; CDR3aa: CASSLYGTAEETQYF
abundance: NA; j_gene: TRBJ2-7; d_gene: NA; v_gene: TRBV5-1; CDR3nt: TGCGCCAGCAGCTTGGGGACCTCCGGCTCCTACGAGCAGTACTTC; CDR3aa: CASSLGTSGSYEQYF
abundance: NA; j_gene: TRBJ2-5; d_gene: NA; v_gene: TRBV7-3; CDR3nt: TGTGCCAGCAGCTTAACAATCTGGGAGACCCAGTACTTC; CDR3aa: CASSLTIWETQYF
abundance: NA; j_gene: TRBJ2-7; d_gene: NA; v_gene: TRBV5-1; CDR3nt: TGCGCCAGCAGGATCTCGACAACCTCCTACGAGCAGTACTTC; CDR3aa: CASRISTTSYEQYF
abundance: NA; j_gene: TRBJ1-4; d_gene: NA; v_gene: TRBV30; CDR3nt: TGTGCCTGGAGTCGACAGGATAATGAAAAACTGTTTTTT; CDR3aa: CAWSRQDNEKLFF
abundance: NA; j_gene: TRBJ2-7; d_gene: TRBD1; v_gene: TRBV2; CDR3nt: TGTGCCAGCCTCAGGGGACAGACACCTTACGAGCAGTACTTC; CDR3aa: CASLRGQTPYEQYF
abundance: NA; j_gene: TRBJ2-1; d_gene: TRBD2; v_gene: TRBV7-7; CDR3nt: TGTGCCAGCAGCCCGGGACTAGCGGCTCCTGGAGAGCAGTTCTTC; CDR3aa: CASSPGLAAPGEQFF
abundance: NA; j_gene: TRBJ2-2; d_gene: NA; v_gene: TRBV9; CDR3nt: TGTGCCAGCAGCGTAAGGCTGGGGGCGGGCACCGGGGAGCTGTTTTTT; CDR3aa: CASSVRLGAGTGELFF
abundance: NA; j_gene: TRBJ1-1; d_gene: NA; v_gene: TRBV7-2; CDR3nt: TGTGCCAGCAGCTTAATTCCCCCGGGGGTCGGCACTGAAGCTTTCTTT; CDR3aa: CASSLIPPGVGTEAFF
abundance: NA; j_gene: TRBJ2-6; d_gene: NA; v_gene: TRBV6-1; CDR3nt: TGTGCCAGCAGTGAAGTTTACAGCCACTCTGGGGCCAACGTCCTGACTTTC; CDR3aa: CASSEVYSHSGANVLTF
abundance: once; j_gene: TRBJ2-7; d_gene: NA; v_gene: TRBV7-6; CDR3nt: TGTGCCAGCAGCTTGGGGGGACTCCTCGGCGAGCAGTACTTC; CDR3aa: CASSLGGLLGEQYF
abundance: NA; j_gene: TRBJ2-7; d_gene: TRBD2; v_gene: TRBV5-1; CDR3nt: TGCGCCAGCAGCCCAAGGGCTAGCGGGGGCCGAGACACCTACGAGCAGTACTTC; CDR3aa: CASSPRASGGRDTYEQYF
abundance: NA; j_gene: TRBJ2-3; d_gene: TRBD1; v_gene: TRBV9; CDR3nt: TGTGCCAGCAGCGTAGAACGGACAGGGGGAAACACAGATACGCAGTATTTT; CDR3aa: CASSVERTGGNTDTQYF
abundance: NA; j_gene: TRBJ1-1; d_gene: NA; v_gene: TRBV7-2; CDR3nt: TGTGCCAGCAGCTCAGATTTCATGAACACTGAAGCTTTCTTT; CDR3aa: CASSSDFMNTEAFF
abundance: NA; j_gene: TRBJ1-5; d_gene: NA; v_gene: TRBV19; CDR3nt: TGTGCCAGTAGTAGGCCGGGACGGGGCAATCAGCCCCAGCATTTT; CDR3aa: CASSRPGRGNQPQHF
abundance: NA; j_gene: TRBJ2-1; d_gene: NA; v_gene: TRBV7-9; CDR3nt: TGTGCCAGCAGCTTGCTCGACAATGAGCAGTTCTTC; CDR3aa: CASSLLDNEQFF
abundance: NA; j_gene: TRBJ1-1; d_gene: NA; v_gene: TRBV28; CDR3nt: TGTGCCAGCAGCCCCCAATTCAGGACAAAGGCTTTCTTT; CDR3aa: CASSPQFRTKAFF
abundance: NA; j_gene: TRBJ2-7; d_gene: TRBD2; v_gene: TRBV9; CDR3nt: TGTGCCAGCAGCCCGGTGGGCGGGAGGTCCTACGAGCAGTACTTC; CDR3aa: CASSPVGGRSYEQYF
abundance: few; j_gene: TRBJ2-7; d_gene: NA; v_gene: TRBV18; CDR3nt: TGTGCCAGCTCCCCAGGACAGTACTACGAGCAGTACTTC; CDR3aa: CASSPGQYYEQYF
abundance: NA; j_gene: TRBJ1-5; d_gene: NA; v_gene: TRBV30; CDR3nt: TGTGCCTGGAGTGTACCCAGCTTCAATCAGCCCCAGCATTTT; CDR3aa: CAWSVPSFNQPQHF
abundance: NA; j_gene: TRBJ2-5; d_gene: NA; v_gene: TRBV18; CDR3nt: TGTGCCAGCTCACTAGTGGGGTTGGAACTTCAAGAGACCCAGTACTTC; CDR3aa: CASSLVGLELQETQYF
abundance: NA; j_gene: TRBJ2-1; d_gene: TRBD2; v_gene: TRBV7-9; CDR3nt: TGTGCCAGCTTGGCTAGCGGGATCTACAATGAGCAGTTCTTC; CDR3aa: CASLASGIYNEQFF
abundance: NA; j_gene: TRBJ2-7; d_gene: TRBD2; v_gene: TRBV10-3; CDR3nt: TGTGCCATCAGAGCTACTAGCGGGGGGGACGTCTACGAGCAGTACTTC; CDR3aa: CAIRATSGGDVYEQYF
abundance: NA; j_gene: TRBJ2-7; d_gene: TRBD1; v_gene: TRBV7-2; CDR3nt: TGTGCCAGTAGCCAAGGGACAGGGGTATATGAGCAGTACTTC; CDR3aa: CASSQGTGVYEQYF
abundance: NA; j_gene: TRBJ1-2; d_gene: TRBD1; v_gene: TRBV5-5; CDR3nt: TGTGCCAGCAGCACCCGGACAGGGGGAGAGTATGGCTACACCTTC; CDR3aa: CASSTRTGGEYGYTF
abundance: NA; j_gene: TRBJ2-1; d_gene: NA; v_gene: TRBV11-1; CDR3nt: TGTGCCAGCGGTGCCCGGGCCCGAAATGAGCAGTTCTTC; CDR3aa: CASGARARNEQFF
abundance: NA; j_gene: TRBJ1-4; d_gene: TRBD1; v_gene: TRBV11-1; CDR3nt: TGTGCCAGCAGCTTTGACAGGGCAGGTGAAAAACTGTTTTTT; CDR3aa: CASSFDRAGEKLFF
abundance: NA; j_gene: TRBJ1-1; d_gene: NA; v_gene: TRBV5-5; CDR3nt: TGTGCCAGCAGCTTGGCCGGCTCGGTGGGAAACACTGAAGCTTTCTTT; CDR3aa: CASSLAGSVGNTEAFF
abundance: NA; j_gene: TRBJ2-3; d_gene: TRBD2; v_gene: TRBV11-1; CDR3nt: TGTGCCAGCAGCCCGGGGGCCCTAGCGGGGGTTTTCACAGATACGCAGTATTTT; CDR3aa: CASSPGALAGVFTDTQYF